The 28 T cell receptor beta chains below come from one sample, sequenced in a study of T cell clusters in autoimmune cytopenias. TRB was amplified by touch-down multiplex PCR, primer pools A and B combined. Reanalyzing the multiplex PCR reads, TCRdb keeps one entry per CDR3 protein, without DNA. Recorded for this sample: just over 3,500 distinct CDR3 sequences. Some 40,000 genome equivalents of blood DNA were amplified for TRB. The sample comprised peripheral blood. All receptors come from a human donor with an autoimmune cytopenia or autoimmune hepatitis (not recorded which).

Considering frequency, this clonotype is medium-sized (0.01 to 0.1%). The CDR3 spells CASSPPLADQETQYF. This chain links TRBV12-3 or TRBV12-4 with TRBJ2-5; there is no DNA to check the TCRdb D call of TRBD2. The CDR3 contains 15 residues.

By frequency, this clonotype registers medium-sized. The chain joins TRBV6-5 to TRBJ1-5; the D gene TCRdb calls, TRBD1, cannot be checked with no DNA. Germline V gene lookup returns CDR1 MNHEY and CDR2 SVGAGI. The CDR3 consists of 16 residues. The CDR3 here is CASSSLDRYPNQPQHF.

The chain joins TRBV12-3 or TRBV12-4 to TRBJ2-1. The CDR3 runs to 12 residues. CDR3 amino acids: CASSFQGSEQFF.

Here the CDR3 reads CASSSSRAGKYSYEQYF. The rearrangement joins TRBV7-2 to TRBJ2-7; TCRdb lists TRBD2, though no DNA is available to test this call. Germline CDR1 SGHTA, CDR2 FQGNSA. The CDR3 is 17 amino acids.

By frequency, this clonotype is medium-sized. V and J are TRBV19 and TRBJ2-5. In germline, CDR1 is LNHDA, CDR2 SQIVND (reference sequence). The CDR3 runs 15 residues. The chain's CDR3 is CASSISQSLQETQYF.

This clonotype is deemed medium-sized by its frequency. This chain connects TRBV6-5 to TRBJ1-6. The CDR3 extends over 18 amino acids. Germline-derived CDR1 and CDR2 are MNHEY and SVGAGI. CDR3 sequence: CARRSVGNPGSYNSPLHF.

In terms of frequency, this clonotype is medium-sized. The J gene is TRBJ1-1, the V gene TRBV29-1; TCRdb reports TRBD1, a call that lacks DNA to check it against. Germline V gene lookup returns CDR1 SQVTM and CDR2 ANQGSEA. There are 12 residues in the CDR3. The CDR3 is CSAGQGGTEAFF.

The chain joins TRBV28 to TRBJ1-4; the TCRdb call, TRBD1, lacks DNA for checking. Germline-derived CDR1 and CDR2 are MDHEN and SYDVKM. This CDR3 is built from 15 residues. The CDR3 is CASREQGAGNEKLFF.

By frequency, this clonotype is medium-sized (0.01 to 0.1%). The J gene is TRBJ2-1, the V gene TRBV12-3 or TRBV12-4; with no DNA, the TCRdb D assignment of TRBD1 cannot be verified. The CDR3 totals 17 residues. The CDR3 region is CASSPNDRLISYNEQFF.

The chain uses TRBV6-5 and TRBJ2-1; there is no DNA to check the TCRdb D call of TRBD2. The CDR3 has 14 amino acids. Per the germline V gene, CDR1 is MNHEY and CDR2 is SVGAGI. CDR3 loop: CASARRLAWIQQFF.

This clonotype is identified as medium-sized (0.01 to 0.1%) from frequency. This chain connects TRBV12-3 or TRBV12-4 to TRBJ2-5; TCRdb returns TRBD1, unconfirmable since there is no DNA. This CDR3 has 17 amino acids. The CDR3 is CASSLGVGTGLQETQYF.

Measured by frequency, this clonotype is medium-sized. The CDR3: CASSYSSGWDQYF. This sequence joins TRBV6-5 and TRBJ2-7; the D gene TCRdb calls, TRBD1, cannot be checked with no DNA. This CDR3 contains 13 residues. The germline CDR1 and CDR2 sequences are MNHEY and SVGAGI.

This clonotype is labeled medium-sized based on frequency. The rearrangement links TRBV27 to TRBJ1-6. The CDR3 totals 12 residues. The germline CDR1 and CDR2 sequences are MNHEY and SMNVEV (reference sequence). CDR3 loop: CASSLWGSPLHF.

This rearrangement joins TRBV6-5 to TRBJ1-6. CDR3 size: 12 residues. The germline V gene has CDR1 MNHEY and CDR2 SVGAGI. The CDR3 loop reads CASRGTNSPLHF.

CDR3 residues: CSARDRVATNEKLFF. This sequence joins TRBV20-1 and TRBJ1-4. This CDR3 has 15 amino acids. In germline, CDR1 is DFQATT, CDR2 SNEGSKA (reference sequence).

CDR3 region: CASSYSASVAKNIQYF. The chain uses TRBV6-2 or TRBV6-3 and TRBJ2-4; no DNA is available, so the TRBD2 call from TCRdb remains unchecked. This CDR3 spans 16 amino acids. Germline V gene lookup returns CDR1 MNHEY and CDR2 SVGEGT.

This clonotype is labeled medium-sized based on frequency. This chain uses TRBV12-3 or TRBV12-4 with TRBJ2-7; TCRdb designates TRBD1, a call that cannot be tested without DNA. This CDR3 region has 15 residues. CDR3 residues: CASSPGYSRHYEQYF.

This clonotype shows up as medium-sized by frequency. V and J are TRBV11-1 and TRBJ2-1; without DNA, the TCRdb call of TRBD1 cannot be checked. The CDR3 consists of 15 residues. Germline CDR1 is SGHAT and CDR2 is FQDESV (reference sequence). This CDR3 is CASSLASPTADEQFF.

The rearrangement uses TRBV6-5 and TRBJ2-3; TCRdb lists TRBD2, though no DNA is available to test this call. CDR3 size: 13 residues. Germline loops: CDR1 MNHEY, CDR2 SVGAGI. CDR3 in amino acids: CASHSGGPDTQYF.

The chain carries TRBV6-5 and TRBJ1-1; TCRdb proposes TRBD1, but this gene call is untestable without DNA. CDR3 size: 13 residues. Per the germline V gene, CDR1 is MNHEY and CDR2 is SVGAGI. CDR3 in amino acids: CASSSDRGTEAFF.

The gene calls are TRBV20-1 and TRBJ1-2; TCRdb outputs TRBD1, but without DNA this stays unchecked. The germline V gene has CDR1 DFQATT and CDR2 SNEGSKA (reference sequence). The CDR3 has 14 residues. The CDR3 loop is CSARDLNRAYGYTF.

The chain links TRBV4-3 to TRBJ2-7; TCRdb's D gene call, TRBD1, goes unchecked for lack of DNA. The length of the CDR3 is 13 residues. CDR1 is LGHNA and CDR2 is YSLEER in the germline V gene. CDR3 sequence reads: CASSQPGEDEQYF.

Frequency places this clonotype as medium-sized. The chain recombines TRBV7-6 with TRBJ1-5; the D call from TCRdb, TRBD1, cannot be confirmed without DNA. The germline V gene has CDR1 SGHVS and CDR2 FNYEAQ. This CDR3 has 13 residues. The CDR3 here is CASSDQQGQPQHF.

The gene calls are TRBV12-3 or TRBV12-4 and TRBJ1-4. CDR3 length: 15 residues. The CDR3 sequence: CASSWEIGTNEKLFF.

Judged by frequency, this clonotype is medium-sized (0.01 to 0.1%). CDR3 sequence reads: CASSLARGQVSGQPQHF. The rearrangement uses TRBV12-3 or TRBV12-4 and TRBJ1-5; the D call of TRBD1 rests on TCRdb alone, since no DNA is present to check it. The CDR3 sequence is 17 residues long.

Considering frequency, this clonotype is medium-sized (0.01 to 0.1%). The chain employs TRBV10-2 and TRBJ2-1. Per the germline V gene, CDR1 is WSHSY and CDR2 is SAAADI. The CDR3 extends over 11 amino acids. CDR3 sequence: CASSAYNEQFF.

This chain links TRBV12-3 or TRBV12-4 with TRBJ2-3. This CDR3 is 12 amino acids long. The CDR3: CASSLGTDTQYF.

This clonotype ranks as medium-sized in terms of frequency. The CDR3: CASSEAEEGTEAFF. The chain uses TRBV6-1 and TRBJ1-1. Germline V CDR1 and CDR2: MNHNS, SASEGT. This CDR3 is 14 amino acids long.